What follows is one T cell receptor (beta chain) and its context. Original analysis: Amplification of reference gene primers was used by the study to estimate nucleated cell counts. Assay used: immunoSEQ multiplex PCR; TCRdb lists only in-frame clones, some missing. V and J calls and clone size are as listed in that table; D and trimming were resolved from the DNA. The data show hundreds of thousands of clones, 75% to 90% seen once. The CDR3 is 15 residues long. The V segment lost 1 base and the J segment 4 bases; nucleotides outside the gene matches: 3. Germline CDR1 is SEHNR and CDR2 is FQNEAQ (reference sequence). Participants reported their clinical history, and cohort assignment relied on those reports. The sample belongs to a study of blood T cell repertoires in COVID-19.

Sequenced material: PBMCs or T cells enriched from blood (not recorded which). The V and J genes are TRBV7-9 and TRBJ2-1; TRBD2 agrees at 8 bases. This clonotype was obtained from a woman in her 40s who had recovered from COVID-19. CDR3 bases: TGTGCCAGCAGCTTAGTAGCGGGGTCATACAATGAGCAGTTCTTC. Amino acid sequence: CASSLVAGSYNEQFF.